The T cell receptor beta chain described here comes from a study of cytotoxic CD8 clonotypes in ibrutinib-treated CLL. Study-level results: Clonality was elevated at ibrutinib response and had returned toward baseline at progression. Public clonotypes were rare and shrank or held steady on treatment. While tracking circulating CD8+ T-cell counts, baseline clonality exceeded that of age-matched healthy donors.

The junction had 4 bases not matched to a gene; V was cut back by 5 bases and J by 5 bases. The CDR3 contains 13 residues. The germline V gene has CDR1 MNHNS and CDR2 SASEGT. In the case of this clone: Its antigen is unidentified.

Clones were sequenced by immunoSEQ multiplex PCR, and TCRdb holds only the in-frame ones, with some missing. The data hold approximately 16,000 clones, with over 60% observed a single time. The sample consisted of PBMCs, taken before ibrutinib treatment. This sequence originates from a human donor with chronic lymphocytic leukemia. The V call is TRBV6-1, the J call TRBJ1-2; 8 positions agree with TRBD1. The CDR3 DNA reads as TGTGCCAGCAGTCGGGACAGGACGTATGGCTACACCTTC. Protein product: CASSRDRTYGYTF.